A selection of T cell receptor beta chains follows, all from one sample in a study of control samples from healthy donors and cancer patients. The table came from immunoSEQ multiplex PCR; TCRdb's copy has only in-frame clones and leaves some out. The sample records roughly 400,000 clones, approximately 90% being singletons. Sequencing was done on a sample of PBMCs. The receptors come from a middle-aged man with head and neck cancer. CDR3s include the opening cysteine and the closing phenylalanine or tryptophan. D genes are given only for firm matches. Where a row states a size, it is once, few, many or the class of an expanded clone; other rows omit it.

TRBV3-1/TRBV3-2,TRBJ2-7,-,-,TGTGCCAGCAGCCAAGTTAGCATGAGGCAAGAGCAGTACTTC,CASSQVSMRQEQYF
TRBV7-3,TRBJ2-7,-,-,TGTGCCAGCAGCCCGAGCAACTCCTACGAGCAGTACTTC,CASSPSNSYEQYF
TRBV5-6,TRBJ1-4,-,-,TGTGCCAGCAGCTTTGCAGGGGCGGCTAATGAAAAACTGTTTTTT,CASSFAGAANEKLFF
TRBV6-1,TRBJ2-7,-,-,TGTGCCAGCAGTGAAGGAGGGTTCGCCTACGAGCAGTACTTC,CASSEGGFAYEQYF
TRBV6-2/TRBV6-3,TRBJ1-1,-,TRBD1,TGTGCCAGCAGCCGACAGGGCACTGAAGCTTTCTTT,CASSRQGTEAFF
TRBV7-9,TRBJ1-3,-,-,TGTGCCAGCAGCCCCGGAGCCTCTGGAAACACCATATATTTT,CASSPGASGNTIYF
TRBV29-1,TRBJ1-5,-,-,TGCAGCGTTGTCTCCCCGAATCAGCCCCAGCATTTT,CSVVSPNQPQHF
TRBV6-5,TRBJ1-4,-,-,TGTGCCAGCAGGTGGACAGCAACTAATGAAAAACTGTTTTTT,CASRWTATNEKLFF
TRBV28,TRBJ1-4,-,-,TGTGCCAGCAGTCAACCGGGAGGCAATGAAAAACTGTTTTTT,CASSQPGGNEKLFF
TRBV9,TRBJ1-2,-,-,TGTGCCAGCAGCGTAGGGACGGTGCCGATCTATGGCTACACCTTC,CASSVGTVPIYGYTF
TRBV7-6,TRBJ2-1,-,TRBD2,TGTGCCAGCAGCCCAGTGGCGGGGGACTACAATGAGCAGTTCTTC,CASSPVAGDYNEQFF
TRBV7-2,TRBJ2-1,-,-,TGTGCCAGCAGCCTCGACGGATACAATGAGCAGTTCTTC,CASSLDGYNEQFF
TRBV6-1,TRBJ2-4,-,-,TGTGCCAGCAGTGGCCGGGATCTACTAGCCAAAAACATTCAGTACTTC,CASSGRDLLAKNIQYF
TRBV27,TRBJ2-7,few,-,TGTGCCAGCAGTTTATCAGTCATCTCCTACGAGCAGTACTTC,CASSLSVISYEQYF
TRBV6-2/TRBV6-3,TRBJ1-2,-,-,TGTGCCAGCAGTTACCCGCAGGGAAGGCGTCTATATGGCTACACCTTC,CASSYPQGRRLYGYTF
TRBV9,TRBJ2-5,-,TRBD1,TGTGCCAGCAGCGTAGTGGGGACAGGAGGGGAGACCCAGTACTTC,CASSVVGTGGETQYF
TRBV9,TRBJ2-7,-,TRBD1,TGTGCCAGCAGCCCAACTACGACAGGGATCAACGAGCAGTACTTC,CASSPTTTGINEQYF
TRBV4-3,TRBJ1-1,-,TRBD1,TGCGCCAGCAGCCAACCGGACAGGGGGAACACTGAAGCTTTCTTT,CASSQPDRGNTEAFF
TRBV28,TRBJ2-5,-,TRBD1,TGTGCCAGCGGGTTTTGGGACAGCCAAGAGACCCAGTACTTC,CASGFWDSQETQYF
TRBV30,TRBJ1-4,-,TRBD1,TGTGCCTGGGGGGGCCGACAGGGTCTAGTTGAAAAACTGTTTTTT,CAWGGRQGLVEKLFF